The 15 T cell receptor beta chains below all came from one sample that was sequenced in a study of shared clonotypes between healthy human individuals. TCRdb keeps only in-frame clones here, not all; method: immunoSEQ multiplex PCR. The table shows 2 million or so clones, with 85% to 95% occurring only once. The sequencing input was naive CD4+ T cells sorted from blood. Subset here: CD45RA+ positively selected. These receptors all come from a man younger than 35 in good health.

This chain links TRBV4-3 with TRBJ2-3, with 7 bases lining up with TRBD2. This CDR3 region has 16 residues. The germline V gene has CDR1 LGHNA and CDR2 YSLEER. V lost 4 bases, J lost 7 bases, and 14 bases stayed unmatched. Written as DNA, the CDR3 is TGCGCCAGCAGCCCTAGTCGCGGGAGCATACTAAATACGCAGTATTTT. Translated: CASSPSRGSILNTQYF.

The V and J genes are TRBV7-6 and TRBJ1-6; 7 positions agree with TRBD1. Germline CDR1 is SGHVS and CDR2 is FNYEAQ. The CDR3 is 18 residues long. J gave up 8 bases and V 1 base, and 14 bases lay outside the gene matches. This CDR3 reads CASSLGRDRFQSDSPLHF. The CDR3 nucleotides are TGTGCCAGCAGCTTAGGTAGGGACAGATTCCAAAGTGATTCACCCCTCCACTTT.

CDR3 sequence: CSVSAGSETQYF. CDR3 bases: TGCAGCGTTTCCGCGGGTAGTGAGACCCAGTACTTC. The chain carries TRBV29-1 and TRBJ2-5; D perhaps matches TRBD2 (5 bases). Germline V gene sequence: CDR1 SQVTM, CDR2 ANQGSEA. The CDR3 is made up of 12 amino acids. Trimming pared 5 bases from V and 5 bases from J, leaving 12 bases between.

The V gene is TRBV7-2, the J gene TRBJ2-1; no definite D call. CDR3 size: 13 residues. The V end lost 1 base, the J end lost 12 bases, and 13 bases lay between the germline ends. CDR1 and CDR2 from the germline V gene are SGHTA and FQGNSA. The CDR3 here is CASSLVGGQRQFF. The CDR3, as DNA: TGTGCCAGCAGCTTAGTCGGTGGCCAGCGGCAGTTCTTC.

The CDR3 DNA reads TGTGCCAGTAGTAGCGCCAGGGGGAATTCACCCCTCCACTTT. This gives the protein CASSSARGNSPLHF. The rearrangement links TRBV19 to TRBJ1-6, with 7 positions matching TRBD1. Germline V gives CDR1 LNHDA, CDR2 SQIVND (reference sequence). V shed 4 bases and J 7 bases; nucleotides not matched to a gene: 4. The CDR3 is 14 amino acids.

The chain recombines TRBV28 with TRBJ2-2; D is uncertain. This CDR3 contains 15 residues. Germline CDR1 and CDR2: MDHEN and SYDVKM. V was cut by 4 bases and J by 0 bases, with 9 bases left in between. Written as DNA, the CDR3 is TGTGCCAGCAGTTACAGACCGACGAACACCGGGGAGCTGTTTTTT. Translating it yields CASSYRPTNTGELFF.

This CDR3 is CASSFAVDRVHYGYTF. Written as DNA, the CDR3 is TGTGCCAGCAGTTTTGCTGTGGACAGGGTTCACTATGGCTACACCTTC. The chain has TRBV28 and TRBJ1-2; TRBD1 matches at 8 bases. J was trimmed by 3 bases and V by 3 bases; bases with no gene match: 9. The CDR3 is 16 residues long. Germline V gene sequence: CDR1 MDHEN, CDR2 SYDVKM.

The chain employs TRBV14 and TRBJ2-1; 7 nucleotides agree with TRBD1. V gave up 3 bases and J gave up 6 bases; unmatched junction bases: 11. The germline V gene encodes CDR1 SGHDN and CDR2 FVKESK. This CDR3 has 16 amino acids. The CDR3 nucleotides read TGTGCCAGCAGCCAGGTGCCGGGACAGTGGGGCAATGAGCAGTTCTTC. It yields the protein CASSQVPGQWGNEQFF.

The chain carries TRBV18 and TRBJ2-3; D uncertain. Germline CDR1 is KGHSH and CDR2 is LQKENI. V was pared by 3 bases and J by 3 bases, with 7 bases between. The CDR3 has 13 amino acids. The CDR3, as DNA: TGTGCCAGCTCACCTCGAGAAACAGATACGCAGTATTTT. This gives the protein CASSPRETDTQYF.

This chain joins TRBV10-3 and TRBJ2-1; the match to TRBD2 covers 9 bases. CDR3 length: 15 residues. The germline V gene encodes CDR1 ENHRY and CDR2 SYGVKD. J gave up 2 bases and V 6 bases, and 5 bases lay outside the gene matches. The CDR3 region is CAIRAGGGPYNEQFF. In DNA form, the CDR3 reads TGTGCCATCAGAGCGGGGGGCGGACCCTACAATGAGCAGTTCTTC.

Remarks on this clone: Within the sample, other DNA sequences also encode this same CDR3. The chain couples TRBV2 to TRBJ1-1; maybe TRBD1 (6 bases). The CDR3 is made up of 12 amino acids. Germline CDR1 SNHLY, CDR2 FYNNEI. With 5 bases removed from V and 4 bases from J, the gap between germline ends came to 8 bases. The CDR3 DNA reads TGTGCCAGCAGTCGAGGGGGCACTGAAGCTTTCTTT. This encodes CASSRGGTEAFF.

The V and J genes are TRBV19 and TRBJ2-3, with 7 nucleotides matching TRBD2. CDR1 and CDR2 from the germline V gene are LNHDA and SQIVND (reference sequence). The junction had 13 bases not matched to a gene; V was cut back by 5 bases and J by 2 bases. This CDR3 spans 17 amino acids. The CDR3 is CASSRAAGVGFTDTQYF. For the CDR3, the DNA is TGTGCCAGTAGTCGCGCGGCGGGGGTAGGATTCACAGATACGCAGTATTTT.

The rearrangement uses TRBV5-1 and TRBJ1-4; no clear D. From germline, CDR1 is SGHRS and CDR2 YFSETQ. Trimming shortened V by 2 bases and J by 8 bases, and 7 bases separated the two germline ends. The CDR3 sequence is 12 residues long. The CDR3 sequence: CASSFNSEKLFF. The CDR3 DNA follows: TGCGCCAGCAGCTTCAACTCCGAAAAACTGTTTTTT.

This sequence joins TRBV30 and TRBJ2-3, with 13 positions matching TRBD2. Germline V gives CDR1 GTSNPN, CDR2 SVGIG (reference sequence). This CDR3 has 19 residues. J gave up 4 bases and V 0 bases, and 13 bases lay outside the gene matches. This chain's CDR3 is CAWSVRRTSGRGISDTQYF. The CDR3 bases are TGTGCCTGGAGTGTAAGGAGGACTAGCGGGAGAGGGATATCAGATACGCAGTATTTT.

The V call is TRBV30, the J call TRBJ2-1; perhaps TRBD2 as D (5 bases). Trimming took 0 bases from V and 13 from J, leaving 13 bases between them. CDR1 GTSNPN and CDR2 SVGIG come from the germline V gene (reference sequence). This CDR3 is 12 amino acids long. CDR3 DNA: TGTGCCTGGAGTGTAGTTTTGGAGGACCAGTTCTTC. Its translation is CAWSVVLEDQFF. Based on the CDR3 plus reference TRBV30 and TRBJ2-1, the full variable domain is SQTIHQWPATLVQPVGSPLSLECTVEGTSNPNLYWYRQAAGRGLQLLFYSVGIGQISSEVPQNLSASRPQDRQFILSSKKLLLSDSGFYLCAWSVVLEDQFFGPGTRLTVL.